A single TCR beta chain is shown here with its context. Its specific antigen is unknown. Within one base of it there is no much larger clone, and no base qualities were kept. The CDR3 regions of human TCRbeta chains were subjected to immunosequencing. As for the original processing: TCRs in the repertoires were compared against a reference library of SARS-CoV-2-specific TCRs that had been generated with the MIRA antigen-specificity platform. Breadth was defined as the fraction of unique TCRs that were SARS-CoV-2-associated. Depth was defined as the fraction of total T cells that were SARS-CoV-2-associated. Using the MIRA data, each spike-specific TCR was mapped to the spike region that the TCR reacts to and placed in a CD4 or CD8 class. Log10-transformed breadth and depth values were compared by one-way ANOVA with Sidak's multiple comparisons tests. TCRdb mirrors the immuneACCESS table, restricted to in-frame sequences. Some clones are absent from its copies; in checked studies, under half trace to an unresolved V gene, and the reason for the others is unknown. The D gene and trimming were derived from the DNA, and the V and J assignments and clone size from that table. In this sample the table shows 120,000 or so clones, just over 85% of which occur a single time. Around 7.7% of the sample is held by the ten biggest clonotypes.

The record originates from a study of T cell responses to AZD1222 COVID-19 vaccine (dated by TCRdb to the early 2020s). Background for the entire study: AZD1222 recipients whose second dose came at about 4 weeks and those whose second dose came at about 12 weeks were combined into one group, since spike-specific TCR depth and breadth did not differ between the two schedules. TCR sequencing covered some 250 trial participants: approximately 200 given two doses of AZD1222 and some 25 given two doses of MenACWY control vaccine. Enrollment into the trials was organized by age into subgroups of 18-55, 56-69 and 70-plus years, and those subgroups contained roughly 140, 27 and 60 TCR-sequenced participants, respectively. General study outcomes and caveats: Only a handful of AZD1222 recipients were SARS-CoV-2 seropositive at baseline, limiting conclusions about previously exposed vaccinees. The 56-69-year group was small, and its depth increase did not reach significance, likely because of low power. After two AZD1222 doses, both the breadth and the depth of spike-specific TCRs were significantly higher than at day 0 and than in MenACWY recipients. Because no samples from the day 14 peak response were available, repertoires could be characterized only after the peak T cell response. Participants were mostly white British and included more females than males, and it was suggested by the authors that clonal diversity may have been underestimated. CD4 TCRs associated with the vaccine covered the entire spike protein, and the dominant responses were in regions 160-218 and 743-854. Reportedly, close to half of the unique spike-specific TCRs recognized epitopes lying outside the regions that are mutated in the B.1.351 and B.1.1.7 variants.

Deletion took 4 bases off V and 2 bases off J, with a span of 12 bases between the germline ends. The CDR3 contains 14 residues, cysteine and phenylalanine counted. Just the 42-base CDR3 DNA is kept, in frame starting at base 1. According to the germline V gene, CDR1 reads SNHLY and CDR2 reads FYNNEI. The time point tag for this specimen amounts to: baseline before first vaccination. Vaccinee samples came from UK trials COV001 and COV002, including a single-blind randomized controlled phase 2/3 trial of AZD1222 (ChAdOx1 nCoV-19) in healthy adults. For TCRbeta chain sequencing, PBMC samples were collected from trial participants at day 0 and at day 28 after the second dose.

The chain links TRBV2 with TRBJ2-7; the D region possibly corresponds to TRBD2 (6 bases align). The specimen comprised peripheral blood, sampled on day 0 of AZD1222 vaccination. The source of this sequence is an adult in good health. The base sequence is TGTGCCAGCAGTGTAAGGCGGGGAGCCTACGAGCAGTACTTC. Its translation is CASSVRRGAYEQYF. Where the CDR3 stops, the reference TRBV2 and TRBJ2-7 genes take over; the full variable domain is EPEVTQTPSHQVTQMGQEVILRCVPISNHLYFYWYRQILGQKVEFLVSFYNNEISEKSEIFDDQFSVERPDGSNFTLKIRSTKLEDSAMYFCASSVRRGAYEQYFGPGTRLTVT.